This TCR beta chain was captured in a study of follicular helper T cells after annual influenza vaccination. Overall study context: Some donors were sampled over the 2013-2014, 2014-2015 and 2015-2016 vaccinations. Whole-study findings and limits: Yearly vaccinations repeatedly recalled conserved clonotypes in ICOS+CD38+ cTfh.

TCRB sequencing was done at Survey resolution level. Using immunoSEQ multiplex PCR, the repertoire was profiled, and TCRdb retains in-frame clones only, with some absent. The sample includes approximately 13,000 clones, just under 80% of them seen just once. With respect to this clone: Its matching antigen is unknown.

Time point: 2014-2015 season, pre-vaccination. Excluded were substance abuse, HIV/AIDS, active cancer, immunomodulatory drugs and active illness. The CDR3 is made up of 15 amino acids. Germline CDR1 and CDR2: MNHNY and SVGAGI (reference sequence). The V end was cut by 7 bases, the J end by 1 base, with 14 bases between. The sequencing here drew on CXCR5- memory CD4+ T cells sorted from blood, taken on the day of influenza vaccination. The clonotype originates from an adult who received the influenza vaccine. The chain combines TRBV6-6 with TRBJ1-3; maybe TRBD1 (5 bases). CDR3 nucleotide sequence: TGTGCCAGCATGTCAGGCAGGGTGTCTGGAAACACCATATATTTT. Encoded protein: CASMSGRVSGNTIYF.